This entry lists 9 T cell receptor beta chains sequenced from one sample in a study of CD8+ T cells in alopecia areata. Regarding treatment: oral pan-JAK inhibitor, 5-10 mg twice daily. Once RNA had been extracted, it was reverse transcribed into cDNA to act as the sequencing template. TCRdb's copy holds only in-frame clones and misses some; the assay was immunoSEQ multiplex PCR. The sample carries about 190,000 clones, around three fifths recorded once. The starting material was CD4+ T cells sorted from blood, obtained at week 24, from a patient treated with tofacitinib. The origin of the receptors is a human donor with alopecia areata.

The V gene is TRBV25-1, the J gene TRBJ2-2; 7 nucleotides line up with TRBD1. Germline CDR1 reads MGHDK; CDR2 reads SYGVNS. The CDR3 extends over 13 amino acids. V trimming: 8 bases; J trimming: 4 bases; junction bases outside the gene matches: 4. The CDR3 is CASRGQPTGELFF. The DNA for the CDR3 is TGTGCCAGCCGGGGACAGCCCACCGGGGAGCTGTTTTTT.

The chain couples TRBV29-1 to TRBJ1-2; perhaps TRBD1 as D (6 bases). This CDR3 has 14 amino acids. Germline V lookup: CDR1 SQVTM, CDR2 ANQGSEA. In DNA, the CDR3 is TGCAGTGGTCTCGTCGGGGGGCGCTTATATGGCTACACCTTC. Translating it yields CSGLVGGRLYGYTF.

V and J are TRBV2 and TRBJ2-2, with a possible D match to TRBD2 (6 bases). CDR3 length: 14 residues. Deletions cut 6 bases from V and 5 bases from J, with 13 bases between. Germline CDR1 is SNHLY and CDR2 is FYNNEI. CDR3 DNA sequence: TGTGCCAGCAGCGAGGGACTGAGTACCGGGGAGCTGTTTTTT. Its translation is CASSEGLSTGELFF.

This clone was recorded a few times. This chain joins TRBV29-1 and TRBJ1-1; D gene ambiguous. CDR1 is SQVTM, CDR2 ANQGSEA, per germline. The CDR3 totals 11 residues. V was clipped by 7 bases and J by 6 bases, with 12 bases between them. CDR3 region: CSGGGGSEAFF. The CDR3 bases are TGCAGCGGTGGAGGAGGGTCTGAAGCTTTCTTT.

V is TRBV7-2 and J is TRBJ1-5; D is possibly TRBD1 (5 bases). The CDR3 loop spans 15 amino acids. CDR1 and CDR2 (germline): SGHTA, FQGNSA. V was cut by 1 base and J by 5 bases, with 12 bases left in between. For the CDR3, the DNA is TGTGCCAGCAGCTTAGAGGTGGCAGGGTATCAGCCCCAGCATTTT. It yields the protein CASSLEVAGYQPQHF.

This clone showed up just a few times. The genes are TRBV6-5 and TRBJ2-7; no clear D gene. Germline V gene data show CDR1 as MNHEY and CDR2 as SVGAGI. V lost 5 bases, J lost 3 bases, and 14 bases lay in between. This CDR3 is built from 14 residues. CDR3 loop: CASSVSSSHYEQYF. The CDR3, as DNA: TGTGCCAGCAGTGTCAGTAGCAGCCACTACGAGCAGTACTTC.

V gene TRBV11-2 combines with J gene TRBJ2-3, with D unresolved. CDR3 size: 14 residues. The germline CDR1 and CDR2 sequences are SGHAT and FQNNGV. Deletions cut 3 bases from V and 5 bases from J, with 12 bases between. This chain's CDR3 is CASSFKHGVDTQYF. CDR3 nucleotide sequence: TGTGCCAGCAGCTTCAAACATGGGGTAGATACGCAGTATTTT.

This clone was counted ten times or more. The V call is TRBV6-1, the J call TRBJ2-7, with 7 nucleotides matching TRBD1. V dropped 6 bases and J dropped 3; count of bases not matched to a gene: 8. The CDR3 has 14 amino acids. Germline assignment: CDR1 MNHNS and CDR2 SASEGT. The CDR3 loop is CASRYPGQSYEQYF. Here the CDR3 DNA reads TGTGCCAGCAGATACCCGGGACAGAGCTACGAGCAGTACTTC.

V gene TRBV30 combines with J gene TRBJ1-6; 7 bases are shared with TRBD1. Germline V gene data show CDR1 as GTSNPN and CDR2 as SVGIG (reference sequence). V dropped 1 base and J dropped 7; count of bases not matched to a gene: 7. The CDR3 sequence is 15 residues long. CDR3 protein: CAWSGLGTDNSPLHF. CDR3 nucleotide sequence: TGTGCCTGGAGTGGATTGGGGACAGACAATTCACCCCTCCACTTT.